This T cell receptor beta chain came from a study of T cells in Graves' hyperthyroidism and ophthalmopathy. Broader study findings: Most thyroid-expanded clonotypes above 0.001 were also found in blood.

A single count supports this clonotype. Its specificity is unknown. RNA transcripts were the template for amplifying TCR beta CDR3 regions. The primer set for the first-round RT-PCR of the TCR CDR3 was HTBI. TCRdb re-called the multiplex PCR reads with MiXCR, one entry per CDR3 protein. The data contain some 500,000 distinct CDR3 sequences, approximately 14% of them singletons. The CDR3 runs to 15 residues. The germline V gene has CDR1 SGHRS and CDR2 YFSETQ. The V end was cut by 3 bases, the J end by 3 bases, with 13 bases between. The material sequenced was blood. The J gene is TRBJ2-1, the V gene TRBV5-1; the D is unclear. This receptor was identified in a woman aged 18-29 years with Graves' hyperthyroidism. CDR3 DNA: TGCGCCAGCAGCTACACTGGAATATTCTACAATGAGCAGTTCTTC. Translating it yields CASSYTGIFYNEQFF.